This T cell receptor beta chain derives from a study of T cell repertoires in cytomegalovirus infection. Study in general: Matching HLA type and CMV infection were both indicated by public TCR beta signatures.

Whole-study findings and limits: In two of eight donors, the top clonotype was HLA-C-restricted CMV-specific. Summed frequency of shared TCR beta families picked out CMV carriers who also had the relevant HLA.

Of note for this clonotype: What it recognizes is unknown.

Germline CDR1 reads SGHVS; CDR2 reads FNYEAQ. The trim removed 3 bases at V and 5 bases at J, leaving 3 bases unmatched. The CDR3 covers 13 residues. MiXCR, run by TCRdb on the reads, gives a single entry per CDR3 protein. The sample has hundreds of thousands of distinct CDR3 sequences, roughly a third seen once. The sequencing sample was made of PBMCs. The V gene is TRBV7-6, the J gene TRBJ2-5, with 7 bases identical to TRBD2. The TCR sequence derives from a human donor in good health (CMV status not recorded). Some clones in this sample may be carry-over from other donors' samples. The CDR3 DNA reads as TGTGCCAGCAGCTTTTCCGGGAGGGAGACCCAGTACTTC. This encodes CASSFSGRETQYF.